The rows below give T cell receptor beta chains drawn from one sample of a study of PD-1 blockade in mismatch repair-deficient tumors. The repertoire was sequenced with immunoSEQ multiplex PCR; TCRdb's copy has only in-frame clones and lacks some. Of around 33,000 clones in the sample, approximately 84% were seen once. This sample comprised PBMCs, obtained approximately 6 weeks after starting pembrolizumab. These receptors were collected from an adult with mismatch repair-deficient cancer. Both conserved end residues are trimmed from each CDR3.

TRBV2	TRBJ2-7	ASSVGGTYEQY
TRBV9	TRBJ2-3	ASSTEGLAGVTDTQY
TRBV12-5	TRBJ2-7	ASGTGLFYEQY
TRBV28	TRBJ1-2	ASSPGQGLGYGYT
TRBV28	TRBJ1-5	ASGLGGLQPQH
TRBV15	TRBJ1-6	ATSRDRQSPLH
TRBV5-1	TRBJ2-1	AGESGTSGNEQF
TRBV15	TRBJ1-5	ATSRTGFNQPQH
TRBV5-1	TRBJ1-2	ASSLQGNYGYT
TRBV7-2	TRBJ2-1	ASSLVVGAWREAGEQF
TRBV28	TRBJ1-2	ASSLHTGRGYT
TRBV18	TRBJ2-5	ASSPTEDRGLQETQY
TRBV6-6	TRBJ2-3	ASAQSTDTQY
TRBV5-5	TRBJ2-7	ASSSGYEQY
TRBV5-4	TRBJ2-1	ASSLRTSGRRDNEQF
TRBV9	TRBJ2-3	ASSVAVGTSGGTDTQY